The 16 T cell receptor beta chains presented below share a single source sample, sequenced in a study of read filtering for tumor transcriptome and immune sequencing. From 300 to 450 ng of RNA, a library with molecular barcoded alpha/delta and beta/gamma adaptors was made. TCRdb fed the reads into MiXCR, producing one record per CDR3 protein. There are approximately 40,000 distinct CDR3 sequences in the sample; 12% to 15% occur only once, and 25% to 35% lies in the top ten. The material sequenced was a population of CD138-negative cells sorted from bone marrow. The receptors derive from a donor aged 40 or older with multiple myeloma.

This clonotype has a count of ten or more. This chain connects TRBV6-2 or TRBV6-3 to TRBJ2-1; 9 bases map to TRBD2. Trimming at V came to 6 bases and at J to 6 bases, leaving 3 bases not matched to a gene. Germline V gene data show CDR1 as MNHEY and CDR2 as SVGEGT. The CDR3 contains 13 residues. CDR3 residues: CASRVAGANEQFF. The CDR3 DNA follows: TGTGCCAGCAGAGTAGCGGGAGCCAATGAGCAGTTCTTC.

This clonotype came up many times. The CDR3 loop is CASSLGGISYEQYF. The CDR3 DNA reads TGCGCCAGCAGCTTAGGGGGCATCTCCTACGAGCAGTACTTC. The gene calls are TRBV5-1 and TRBJ2-7; 7 nucleotides line up with TRBD1. With V trimmed by 2 bases and J by 0 bases, 2 bases remained unmatched. The CDR3 has 14 amino acids. The germline CDR1 and CDR2 sequences are SGHRS and YFSETQ. The full variable domain, rest sourced from reference TRBV5-1 and TRBJ2-7, is KAGVTQTPRYLIKTRGQQVTLSCSPISGHRSVSWYQQTPGQGLQFLFEYFSETQRNKGNFPGRFSGRQFSNSRSEMNVSTLELGDSALYLCASSLGGISYEQYFGPGTRLTVT.

In regard to this clonotype: Possible read error: a much larger clone is one base away. The chain employs TRBV4-2 and TRBJ2-1; TRBD2 agrees at 10 bases. The CDR3 covers 17 residues. Germline CDR1 LGHNA, CDR2 YNFKEQ. The V gene end was trimmed by 1 base and the J gene end by 9 bases; junction bases not matched to a gene: 12. The DNA for the CDR3 is TGTGCCAGCAGCCAAGTTGATCTAGCGGGAGCTCGTAGTGAGCAGTTCTTC. Its protein product is CASSQVDLAGARSEQFF.

This clonotype was observed a few times. The chain carries TRBV5-1 and TRBJ1-1, with D perhaps TRBD1 (6 bases). The CDR3 extends over 12 amino acids. CDR1 is SGHRS, CDR2 YFSETQ, per germline. V lost 5 bases and J lost 11, with 16 bases in between. The CDR3 sequence: CASRREAGAAFF. The CDR3 DNA sequence: TGCGCCAGCAGACGGGAGGCAGGGGCGGCTTTCTTT.

Details on this clonotype: Possible read error: a much larger clone is one base away. Because it lacks the conserved phenylalanine or tryptophan at the end, this CDR3 is likely a read error. The chain links TRBV5-1 to TRBJ2-5; D remains unclear. The CDR3 extends over 12 amino acids. CDR1 and CDR2 (germline): SGHRS, YFSETQ. The V end was cut by 4 bases, the J end by 5 bases, with 9 bases between. CDR3 sequence: CASSLPTETQYL. The CDR3 nucleotides read TGCGCCAGCAGCCTACCTACGGAGACCCAGTACCTC.

At least ten counts were recorded for this clonotype. CDR3 region: CASSFGPTETQYF. The CDR3 DNA follows: TGTGCCAGCAGCTTCGGCCCGACCGAGACCCAGTACTTC. The rearrangement links TRBV11-3 to TRBJ2-5; D remains unclear. This CDR3 comprises 13 residues. CDR1 and CDR2 (germline): SGHNT, YENEEA. V was trimmed by 3 bases and J by 5 bases, leaving 10 bases between them.

This clonotype was seen repeatedly, ten times or more. The rearrangement joins TRBV25-1 to TRBJ2-1, with D perhaps matching TRBD2 (5 bases). Germline V lookup: CDR1 MGHDK, CDR2 SYGVNS. The V gene lost 8 bases and the J gene lost 2 bases, with 16 bases spanning the gap. The CDR3 has 15 residues. CDR3 bases: TGTGCCAGCGGTCGATCCACCGGGACCTACAATGAGCAGTTCTTC. Its translation: CASGRSTGTYNEQFF.

A note on this clonotype: The junction does not match germline at one end; this may be a read error. The CDR3: CASSLDPTGTGLFF. As DNA, the CDR3 is TGTGCGAGCAGCTTAGATCCGACCGGGACTGGCTTGTTCTTC. The gene calls are TRBV11-2 and TRBJ2-1, with TRBD2 as a possible D gene (6 bases). The CDR3 contains 14 residues. Germline assignment: CDR1 SGHAT and CDR2 FQNNGV. The full variable domain, completed using reference TRBV11-2 and TRBJ2-1, is EAGVAQSPRYKIIEKRQSVAFWCNPISGHATLYWYQQILGQGPKLLIQFQNNGVVDDSQLPKDRFSAERLKGVDSTLKIQPAKLEDSAVYLCASSLDPTGTGLFFGPGTRLTVL.

This clonotype was seen many times. This chain connects TRBV29-1 to TRBJ2-1, with 8 bases identical to TRBD1. Germline V gene sequence: CDR1 SQVTM, CDR2 ANQGSEA. The CDR3 has 14 amino acids. Losses at the gene ends were 8 bases for V and 7 bases for J; bases not matched to a gene: 13. The CDR3 reads CSLDRDRLRNEQFF. In DNA form, the CDR3 reads TGCAGCTTAGACCGGGACAGGCTGAGGAATGAGCAGTTCTTC.

Comments on this clonotype: This could be a read error, since a much larger clone is one nucleotide away. The chain uses TRBV2 and TRBJ2-7, with D maybe TRBD1 (6 bases). The CDR3 loop spans 13 amino acids. V was pared by 8 bases and J by 2 bases, with 13 bases between. Germline V gives CDR1 SNHLY, CDR2 FYNNEI. CDR3 region: CASGSGQTYEQYF. The CDR3 nucleotides read TGTGCCAGCGGATCTGGACAGACCTACGAGCAGTACTTC.

This clonotype has at least ten counts. A read error is possible here, since a much larger clone lies one base away. V gene TRBV18 combines with J gene TRBJ2-2; D might be TRBD2 (6 bases). The CDR3 consists of 13 residues. Germline assignment: CDR1 KGHSH and CDR2 LQKENI. The CDR3 region is CASSPRDSGELLF. In DNA, the CDR3 is TGTGCCAGCTCACCACGGGACTCCGGGGAGCTGCTTTTT.

The sample holds many counts of this clonotype. The genes are TRBV28 and TRBJ2-5, with a weak D call TRBD2 (5 bases). Germline CDR1 is MDHEN and CDR2 is SYDVKM. The V and J ends lost 6 bases and 5 bases respectively, with 10 bases between them. The CDR3 is 12 amino acids. CDR3 region: CASRQRGETQYF. CDR3 coding DNA: TGTGCCAGCAGGCAAAGAGGGGAGACCCAGTACTTC.

This clonotype was seen repeatedly, ten times or more. CDR3 protein: CSAQVSVAKNIQYF. The CDR3 DNA reads as TGCAGCGCTCAGGTGTCCGTAGCCAAAAACATTCAGTACTTC. The rearrangement links TRBV29-1 to TRBJ2-4, with D unresolved. Germline CDR1 is SQVTM and CDR2 is ANQGSEA. The V end lost 7 bases, the J end lost 0 bases, and 13 bases lay between the germline ends. The CDR3 runs to 14 residues. The full variable domain, rest sourced from reference TRBV29-1 and TRBJ2-4, is SAVISQKPSRDICQRGTSLTIQCQVDSQVTMMFWYRQQPGQSLTLIATANQGSEATYESGFVIDKFPISRPNLTFSTLTVSNMSPEDSSIYLCSAQVSVAKNIQYFGAGTRLSVL.

This clonotype was observed a handful of times. The chain combines TRBV9 with TRBJ2-1, with 13 nucleotides matching TRBD2. Trimming at V came to 4 bases and at J to 12 bases, leaving 16 bases not matched to a gene. This CDR3 has 17 amino acids. The germline CDR1 and CDR2 sequences are SGDLS and YYNGEE. The CDR3 region is CASSLGTSGAKGLVQFF. The CDR3 DNA follows: TGTGCCAGCAGCCTCGGGACTAGCGGGGCCAAAGGTTTGGTGCAGTTCTTC.

On this clonotype itself: The CDR3 ends on some other residue instead of the conserved phenylalanine or tryptophan, so this is likely a read error. This chain uses TRBV19 with TRBJ2-1; TRBD1 is a possible D gene (6 bases). This CDR3 is 17 amino acids long. V lost 5 bases and J lost 0, with 17 bases in between. Germline lookup yields CDR1 LNHDA and CDR2 SQIVND (reference sequence). The CDR3 region is CASSVTSGGRSYNEQFL. Written as DNA, the CDR3 is TGTGCCAGTAGTGTCACTAGTGGGGGCCGCTCCTACAATGAGCAGTTCCTC.

This clonotype was seen many times. CDR3: CASSPFIGPRGRGPLRYEQYF. The CDR3 nucleotides are TGTGCCAGCAGCCCCTTCATAGGGCCCAGGGGGCGCGGTCCCTTGAGGTACGAGCAGTACTTC. The V gene is TRBV11-2, the J gene TRBJ2-7; 8 nucleotides align to TRBD1. The CDR3 runs 21 residues. V gave up 5 bases and J gave up 4 bases; unmatched junction bases: 28. From germline, CDR1 is SGHAT and CDR2 FQNNGV.